This is a list of T cell receptor beta chains from one sample in a study of T cells in Graves' hyperthyroidism and ophthalmopathy. TCRdb re-derived calls from the multiplex PCR reads in MiXCR, one entry per CDR3 protein. The top ten clones hold around 9.2% of a sample with around 400,000 distinct CDR3 sequences, around 13% of them seen once. What was sequenced was blood. The source is a woman younger than 35 with Graves' hyperthyroidism. Each CDR3 is given with its conserved first and last residue.

v_gene	CDR3aa
TRBV10-3	CAISVARSVEQFF
TRBV6-1	CASSEDRGATDTQYF
TRBV29-1	CSVTRDSSYEQYF
TRBV3-1	CASSQEAGQHEKLFF
TRBV7-7	CASSFTDRASYNEQFF
TRBV20-1	CSARHIRDPNEQFF
TRBV28	CASNPGQPDEKLFF
TRBV28	CASSPPGPRYTF
TRBV15	CATSRDSQRGETQYF
TRBV30	CAWSRYKEGSEGTQYF
TRBV27	CASSSRGGAEQYF
TRBV28	CASWSGGNEKLFF